This is a list of T cell receptor beta chains from one sample in a study of Graves' ophthalmopathy and Graves' hyperthyroidism. One entry per CDR3 protein results from TCRdb running MiXCR on the multiplex PCR reads. In the table there are 600,000 to 950,000 distinct CDR3 sequences, approximately 40% of which are singletons. Sequencing used peripheral blood. The receptors here all came from an adult man with Graves' ophthalmopathy. The CDR3 runs from the conserved cysteine through the conserved F or W. A D gene is named only where the DNA matches it firmly. Size values are once, few and many counts, or a class for expanded clones, and some rows have none.

V,D,J,length,size,DNA,CDR3
TRBV10-3,TRBD1,TRBJ1-2,17,NA,TGTGCCAGCAGTCAGGAGGGACAGGGCAAAATTAACTATGGCTACACCTTC,CASSQEGQGKINYGYTF
TRBV10-3,NA,TRBJ1-1,14,NA,TGTGCCATCAGTGAAAATGGTAGGAGCACTGAAGCTTTCTTT,CAISENGRSTEAFF
TRBV7-2,NA,TRBJ1-2,14,many,TGTGCCAGCAGCTTAGAGGGCAGGAGCTATGGCTACACCTTC,CASSLEGRSYGYTF
TRBV7-9,TRBD1,TRBJ2-5,15,NA,TGTGCCAGCAGCAATGGATGGACAGGACAAGAGACCCAGTACTTC,CASSNGWTGQETQYF
TRBV24-1,TRBD1,TRBJ2-1,14,NA,TGTGCCACCAGTGATCCGGACAGGTGGGCTGAGCAGTTCTTC,CATSDPDRWAEQFF
TRBV7-6,NA,TRBJ2-5,13,few,TGTGCCAGCAGCTTATGGGTTTCAGAGACCCAGTACTTC,CASSLWVSETQYF
TRBV7-2,NA,TRBJ2-7,12,few,TGTGCCAGCAGCCTACGGGGGACCGAGCAGTACTTC,CASSLRGTEQYF
TRBV25-1,TRBD1,TRBJ1-6,20,NA,TGTGCCAGCAGTAGTACGGGACAGGGGCAAAGGAGCTCCTATAATTCACCCCTCCACTTT,CASSSTGQGQRSSYNSPLHF
TRBV19,NA,TRBJ1-5,16,NA,TGTGCCAGTAGTGGGTCAACAGGGCTTGGCAATCAGCCCCAGCATTTT,CASSGSTGLGNQPQHF
TRBV7-2,TRBD2,TRBJ2-7,15,NA,TGTGCCAGCAGCTCCCAGACTAGCGGGAGGGCCGAGCAGTACTTC,CASSSQTSGRAEQYF
TRBV25-1,NA,TRBJ1-2,13,NA,TGTGCCAGCAGCGTTGACGAGGGGAATGGCTACACCTTC,CASSVDEGNGYTF
TRBV20-1,NA,TRBJ2-7,13,few,TGCAGTGCTAGGAGGACAGTCTCCTACGAGCAGTACTTC,CSARRTVSYEQYF
TRBV2,NA,TRBJ1-6,14,many,TGTGCCAGCAGTGAAGAGGTATCTAATTCACCCCTCCACTTT,CASSEEVSNSPLHF
TRBV10-3,NA,TRBJ2-7,14,NA,TGTGCCAGCAACTGGCCGCCGAGGTTTTACGAGCAGTACTTC,CASNWPPRFYEQYF
TRBV2,NA,TRBJ2-7,13,NA,TGTGCCAGCAGCCATGACAGCACCTACGAGCAGTACTTC,CASSHDSTYEQYF
TRBV29-1,TRBD1,TRBJ1-2,12,NA,TGCAGCGGGGTGACAGGGACCTATGGCTACACCTTC,CSGVTGTYGYTF
TRBV10-3,NA,TRBJ1-2,15,NA,TGTGCCATCAGTACGGGACAAGGTACCAACTATGGCTACACCTTC,CAISTGQGTNYGYTF
TRBV29-1,TRBD1,TRBJ2-5,14,few,TGCAGCGTTGGGGGGGACAGGGTCGGGGAGACCCAGTACTTC,CSVGGDRVGETQYF
TRBV11-1,TRBD2,TRBJ2-5,15,NA,TGTGCCAGCAGCTCGCGGGCTAGCGGGGGAGAGACCCAGTACTTC,CASSSRASGGETQYF
TRBV20-1,TRBD1,TRBJ1-2,15,NA,TGCAGTGCTAGAGACGAACGACAGGGAGTCTATGGCTACACCTTC,CSARDERQGVYGYTF
TRBV2,NA,TRBJ1-1,12,many,TGTGCCAGCACCAGGACAAATTTCGAAGCTTTCTTT,CASTRTNFEAFF
TRBV6-1,NA,TRBJ1-6,15,few,TGTGCCAGCAGTGAAGCGCAGGGCCAAAATTCACCCCTCCACTTT,CASSEAQGQNSPLHF
TRBV7-9,NA,TRBJ1-2,13,NA,TGTGCCAGCAGTCGTACCTTCGTGAGGGGCTACACCTTC,CASSRTFVRGYTF
TRBV2,NA,TRBJ2-5,15,NA,TGTGCCAGCAGTGCCGAACCCGGGGGCCGGGAGACCCAGTACTTC,CASSAEPGGRETQYF
TRBV7-9,NA,TRBJ2-7,15,many,TGTGCCAGCAGCTTAGATTCGGCCAGGGCGGGCGAGCAGTACTTC,CASSLDSARAGEQYF
TRBV10-3,TRBD1,TRBJ1-3,14,many,TGTGCCATCAGTGGGGACAGGGTCGGAAACACCATATATTTT,CAISGDRVGNTIYF
TRBV7-1,TRBD1,TRBJ1-5,18,NA,TGTGCCAGCAGCTCGATCGGAGGGGTGGACAGGGAAGGTCAGCCCCAGCATTTT,CASSSIGGVDREGQPQHF
TRBV28,NA,TRBJ2-5,15,NA,TGTGCCAGCAGTTTAGAGGGTGTACCCCAAGAGACCCAGTACTTC,CASSLEGVPQETQYF
TRBV11-1,NA,TRBJ1-5,15,NA,TGTGCCAGCAGCCCCCGCTGGGGTAGCAATCAGCCCCAGCATTTT,CASSPRWGSNQPQHF
TRBV5-1,NA,TRBJ2-5,13,NA,TGCGCCAGCCGTATCGGGGGCGGTGAGACCCAGTACTTC,CASRIGGGETQYF
TRBV14,TRBD1,TRBJ1-6,14,many,TGTGCCAGCAGCCGAGACAGGGGAAGTTCACCCCTCCACTTT,CASSRDRGSSPLHF
TRBV25-1,NA,TRBJ1-2,14,NA,TGTGCCAGCAGTTTGTTACAGACTAACTATGGCTACACCTTC,CASSLLQTNYGYTF
TRBV2,NA,TRBJ1-6,14,many,TGTGCCAGCACCCTGACAGGCCCGAATTCACCCCTCCACTTT,CASTLTGPNSPLHF
TRBV9,NA,TRBJ1-2,14,NA,TGTGCCAGCAGCCAGAGTACACAATCGATAGGCTACACCTTC,CASSQSTQSIGYTF
TRBV7-2,NA,TRBJ2-7,16,NA,TGTGCCAGCAGCTCGACCATAGGTCTCCTTTCCTACGAGCAGTACTTC,CASSSTIGLLSYEQYF
TRBV10-3,TRBD1,TRBJ1-1,15,NA,TGTGCCAGCAGTTCCCCCTCGAGGACAGGGGCTGAAGCTTTCTTT,CASSSPSRTGAEAFF
TRBV19,NA,TRBJ1-3,17,NA,TGTGCCAGTGAGGAGACAGTGAACCGTTTCTCTGGAAACACCATATATTTT,CASEETVNRFSGNTIYF
TRBV25-1,TRBD1,TRBJ2-7,13,NA,TGTGCCAGCAAAGGACAGGGGAACATCGAGCAGTACTTC,CASKGQGNIEQYF
TRBV2,TRBD2,TRBJ2-6,17,NA,TGTGCCAGCAGCGGAGCGGGGGGAAACTCTGGGGCCAACGTCCCGACTTTC,CASSGAGGNSGANVPTF
TRBV15,NA,TRBJ1-6,13,NA,TGTGCCACCAGCAGAGAGCCAGCCTCACCCCTCCACTTT,CATSREPASPLHF
TRBV15,TRBD1,TRBJ1-1,13,NA,TGTGCCAGCAGCGGACAGGGATGGACTGAAGCTTCCTTT,CASSGQGWTEASF
TRBV7-2,NA,TRBJ2-5,15,NA,TGTGCCAGCAGCTTACTCCAGGGTTCGACAGAGACCCAGTACTTC,CASSLLQGSTETQYF
TRBV19,TRBD1,TRBJ1-5,13,NA,TGTGCCAGTATGGGACAGGGTGGCCAGCCCCAGCATTTT,CASMGQGGQPQHF
TRBV15,NA,TRBJ2-5,17,many,TGTGCCACCAGCAGAGATCGGTCGAGGGGGGGGGTTGGGGCCCAGTACTTC,CATSRDRSRGGVGAQYF
TRBV30,NA,TRBJ1-2,11,NA,TGTGCCTGGAAAGCAAACTATGGCTACACCTTC,CAWKANYGYTF
TRBV7-9,TRBD1,TRBJ1-2,16,few,TGTGCCAGCAGCTTAGGGGTCGGACAGGGAAACTATGGCTACACCTTC,CASSLGVGQGNYGYTF